This T cell receptor (beta chain) was found in a study of post-analysis software for immune sequencing data. TCR beta cDNA libraries included unique molecular identifiers. Using its own MiXCR run on the PCR reads, TCRdb lists one record per CDR3 protein. The sample shows about 820,000 distinct CDR3 sequences, 53% of them seen only once. The CDR3 length is 14 residues. Trimming removed 4 bases at V and 3 bases at J, with 10 bases between. Germline loops: CDR1 SGHTA, CDR2 FQGNSA. Regarding the study as a whole: The study found significantly lower normalized Chao1 diversity in multiple sclerosis patients than in controls. Controls had lower frequencies than patients of roughly five TRBV segments, which included TRBV5-6, TRBV5-1 and TRBV20-1.

This clonotype was picked up a small number of times. Its antigen is unknown. The chain has TRBV7-2 and TRBJ2-4, with D unresolved. Sequences were obtained from blood. The receptor comes from a girl between 5 and 17 years old with multiple sclerosis. The CDR3 sequence is CASSSAPSKNIQYF. The CDR3 bases are TGTGCCAGCAGCTCCGCCCCGAGCAAAAACATTCAGTACTTC. The full variable domain, rest sourced from reference TRBV7-2 and TRBJ2-4, is GAGVSQSPSNKVTEKGKDVELRCDPISGHTALYWYRQSLGQGLEFLIYFQGNSAPDKSGLPSDRFSAERTGGSVSTLTIQRTQQEDSAVYLCASSSAPSKNIQYFGAGTRLSVL.